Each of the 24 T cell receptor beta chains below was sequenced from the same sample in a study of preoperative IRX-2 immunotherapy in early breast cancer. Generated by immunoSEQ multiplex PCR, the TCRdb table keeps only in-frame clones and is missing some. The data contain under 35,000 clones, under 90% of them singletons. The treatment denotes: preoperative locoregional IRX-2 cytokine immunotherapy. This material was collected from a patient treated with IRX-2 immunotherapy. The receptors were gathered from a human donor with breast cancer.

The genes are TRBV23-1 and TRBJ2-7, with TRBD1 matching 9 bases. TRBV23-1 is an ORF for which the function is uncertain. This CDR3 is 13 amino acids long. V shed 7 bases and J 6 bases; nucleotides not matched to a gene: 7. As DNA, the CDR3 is TGCGCCAGCAAACCGGGACAGGGACTCGAGCAGTACTTC. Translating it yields CASKPGQGLEQYF.

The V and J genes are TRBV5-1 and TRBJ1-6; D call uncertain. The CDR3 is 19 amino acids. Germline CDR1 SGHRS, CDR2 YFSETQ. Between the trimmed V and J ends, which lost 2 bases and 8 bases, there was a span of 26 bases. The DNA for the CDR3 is TGCGCCAGCAGCTTCGGTCTGGCAGGCCGGGGAACGGGCTATTCACCCCTCCACTTT. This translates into CASSFGLAGRGTGYSPLHF.

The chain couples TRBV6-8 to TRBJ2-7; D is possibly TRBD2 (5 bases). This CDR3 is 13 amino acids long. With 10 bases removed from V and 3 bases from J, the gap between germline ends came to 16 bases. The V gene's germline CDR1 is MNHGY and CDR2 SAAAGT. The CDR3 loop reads CATSPRGYYEQYF. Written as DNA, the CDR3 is TGTGCCACGTCACCCCGGGGTTACTACGAGCAGTACTTC.

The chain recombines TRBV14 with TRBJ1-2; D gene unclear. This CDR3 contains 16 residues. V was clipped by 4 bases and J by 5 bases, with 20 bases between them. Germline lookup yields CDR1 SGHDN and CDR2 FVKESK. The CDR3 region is CASSRQYGHGQYGYTF. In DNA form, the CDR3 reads TGTGCCAGCAGCCGTCAATATGGGCACGGGCAATATGGCTACACCTTC.

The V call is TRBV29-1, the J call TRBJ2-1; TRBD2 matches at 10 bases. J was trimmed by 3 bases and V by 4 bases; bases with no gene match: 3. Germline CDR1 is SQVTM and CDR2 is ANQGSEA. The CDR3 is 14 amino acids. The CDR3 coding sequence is TGCAGCGTTGGGGCTAGCGGGAGCTACAATGAGCAGTTCTTC. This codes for CSVGASGSYNEQFF.

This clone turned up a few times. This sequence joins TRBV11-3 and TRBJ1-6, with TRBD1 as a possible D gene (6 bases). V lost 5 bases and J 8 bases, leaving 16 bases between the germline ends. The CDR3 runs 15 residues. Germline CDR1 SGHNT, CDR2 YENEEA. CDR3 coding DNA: TGTGCCAGCAGCCATTCAGGGGCTCGGGATTCACCCCTCCACTTT. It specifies CASSHSGARDSPLHF.

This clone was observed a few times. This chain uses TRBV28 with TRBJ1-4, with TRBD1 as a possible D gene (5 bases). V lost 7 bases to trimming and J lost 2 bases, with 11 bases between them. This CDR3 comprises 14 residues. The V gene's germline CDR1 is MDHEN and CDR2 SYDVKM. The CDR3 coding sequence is TGTGCCAGCATTACTCGGGGCACTAATGAAAAACTGTTTTTT. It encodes CASITRGTNEKLFF.

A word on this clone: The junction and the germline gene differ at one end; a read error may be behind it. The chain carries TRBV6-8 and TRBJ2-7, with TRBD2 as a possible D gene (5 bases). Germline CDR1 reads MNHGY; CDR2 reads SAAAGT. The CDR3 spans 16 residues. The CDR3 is CAISPPPTAESHEQYF. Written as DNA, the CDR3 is TGTGCCATCAGTCCGCCGCCCACAGCGGAGTCCCACGAGCAGTACTTC.

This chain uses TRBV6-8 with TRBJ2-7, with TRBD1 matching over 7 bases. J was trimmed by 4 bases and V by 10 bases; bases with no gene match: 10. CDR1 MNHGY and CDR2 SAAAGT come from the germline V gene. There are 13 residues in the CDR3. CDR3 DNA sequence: TGTGCCACCGTAGGACAGGCCAGTTACGAGCAGTACTTC. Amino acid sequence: CATVGQASYEQYF.

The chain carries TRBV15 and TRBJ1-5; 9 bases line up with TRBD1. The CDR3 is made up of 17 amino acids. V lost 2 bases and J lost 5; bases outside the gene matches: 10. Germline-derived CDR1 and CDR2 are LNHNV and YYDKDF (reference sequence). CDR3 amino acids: CATSRIQPGQGYQPQHF. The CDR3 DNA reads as TGTGCCACCAGCAGAATTCAACCGGGACAGGGTTATCAGCCCCAGCATTTT. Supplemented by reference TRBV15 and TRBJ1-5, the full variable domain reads DAMVIQNPRYQVTQFGKPVTLSCSQTLNHNVMYWYQQKSSQAPKLLFHYYDKDFNNEADTPDNFQSRRPNTSFCFLDIRSPGLGDTAMYLCATSRIQPGQGYQPQHFGDGTRLSIL.

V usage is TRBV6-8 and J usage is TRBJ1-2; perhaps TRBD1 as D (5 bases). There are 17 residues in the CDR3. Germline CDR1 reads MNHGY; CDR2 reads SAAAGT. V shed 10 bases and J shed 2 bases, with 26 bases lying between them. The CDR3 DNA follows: TGTGCCATCAGCTATTATACCCCCAGGGTGGCGAACTATGGCTACACCTTC. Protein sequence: CAISYYTPRVANYGYTF.

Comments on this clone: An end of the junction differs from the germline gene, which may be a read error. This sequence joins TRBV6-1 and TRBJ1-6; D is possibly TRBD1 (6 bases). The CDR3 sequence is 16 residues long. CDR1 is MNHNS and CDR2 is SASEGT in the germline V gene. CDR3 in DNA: TGTGCCATCAGTGAAGGGGTGCCAGGGGTAAATTCACCCCTCCACTTT. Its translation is CAISEGVPGVNSPLHF.

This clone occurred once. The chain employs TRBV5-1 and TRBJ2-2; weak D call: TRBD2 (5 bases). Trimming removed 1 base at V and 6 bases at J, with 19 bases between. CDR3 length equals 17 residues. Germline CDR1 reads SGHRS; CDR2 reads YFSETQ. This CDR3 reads CASSLIQTGRGPGELFF. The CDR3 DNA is TGCGCCAGCAGCTTGATTCAAACGGGGAGAGGACCCGGGGAGCTGTTTTTT.

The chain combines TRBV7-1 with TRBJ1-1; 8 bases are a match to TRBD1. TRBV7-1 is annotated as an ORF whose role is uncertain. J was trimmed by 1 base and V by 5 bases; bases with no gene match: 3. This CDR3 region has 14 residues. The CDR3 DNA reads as TGTGCCAGCAGCACTGGACAGGGGAACACTGAAGCTTTCTTT. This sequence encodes CASSTGQGNTEAFF.

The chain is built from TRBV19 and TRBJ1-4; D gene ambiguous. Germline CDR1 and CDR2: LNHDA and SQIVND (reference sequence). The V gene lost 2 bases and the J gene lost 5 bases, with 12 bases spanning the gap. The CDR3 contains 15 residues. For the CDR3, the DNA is TGTGCCAGTAGTATATCCGCACATAGGAATGAAAAACTGTTTTTT. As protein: CASSISAHRNEKLFF.

The CDR3, as DNA: TGTGCCAGTAGTATTGGGGCAGGGGGCCACGAGCAGTACTTC. It specifies CASSIGAGGHEQYF. This chain connects TRBV19 to TRBJ2-7; 8 positions match TRBD1. Trimming removed 3 bases from V and 5 bases from J; junction bases left unmatched: 6. Germline CDR1 is LNHDA and CDR2 is SQIVND (reference sequence). The CDR3 consists of 14 residues.

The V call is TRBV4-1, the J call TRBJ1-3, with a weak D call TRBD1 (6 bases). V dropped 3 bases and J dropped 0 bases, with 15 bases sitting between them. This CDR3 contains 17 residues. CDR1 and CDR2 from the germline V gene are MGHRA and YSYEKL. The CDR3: CASSQYREPGSGNTIYF. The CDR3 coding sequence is TGCGCCAGCAGCCAGTACAGGGAACCGGGCTCTGGAAACACCATATATTTT.

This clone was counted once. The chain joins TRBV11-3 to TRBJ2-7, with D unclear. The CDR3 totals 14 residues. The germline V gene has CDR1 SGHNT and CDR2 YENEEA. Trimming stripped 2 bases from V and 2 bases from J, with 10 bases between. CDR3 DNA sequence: TGTGCCAGCAGCTTACTCAGCGCTACCTACGAGCAGTACTTC. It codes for CASSLLSATYEQYF.

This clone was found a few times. Here the CDR3 DNA reads TGTGCCAGCAGCGGGGGTTCCTCTGGGGCCAACGTCCTGACTTTC. Its translation is CASSGGSSGANVLTF. This chain links TRBV11-3 with TRBJ2-6; D tentatively reads TRBD1 or TRBD2 (5 bases each). The CDR3 totals 15 residues. V gave up 5 bases and J gave up 0 bases, with 8 bases separating them. CDR1 is SGHNT, CDR2 YENEEA, per germline.

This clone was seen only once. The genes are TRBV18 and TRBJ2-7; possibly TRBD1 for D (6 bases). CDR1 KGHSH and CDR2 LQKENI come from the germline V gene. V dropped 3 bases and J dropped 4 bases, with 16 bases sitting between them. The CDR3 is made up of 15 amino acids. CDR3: CASSPIDRYRYEQYF. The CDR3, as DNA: TGTGCCAGCTCACCGATCGACAGGTATCGATACGAGCAGTACTTC.

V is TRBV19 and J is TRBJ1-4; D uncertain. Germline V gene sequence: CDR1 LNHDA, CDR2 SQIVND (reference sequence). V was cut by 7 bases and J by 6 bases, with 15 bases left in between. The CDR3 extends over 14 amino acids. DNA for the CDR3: TGTGCCAGTACCCCCCGGAGGGAGGATGAAAAACTGTTTTTT. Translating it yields CASTPRREDEKLFF.

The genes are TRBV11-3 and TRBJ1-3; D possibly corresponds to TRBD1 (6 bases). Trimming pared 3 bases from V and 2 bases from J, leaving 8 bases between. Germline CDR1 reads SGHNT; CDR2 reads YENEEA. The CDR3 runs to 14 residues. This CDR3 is CASSFEGAGNTIYF. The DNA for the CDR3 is TGTGCCAGCAGCTTCGAGGGGGCTGGAAACACCATATATTTT.

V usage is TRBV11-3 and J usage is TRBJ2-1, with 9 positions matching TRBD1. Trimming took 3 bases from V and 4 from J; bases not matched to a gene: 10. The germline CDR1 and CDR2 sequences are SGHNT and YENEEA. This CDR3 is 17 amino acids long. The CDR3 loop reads CASSLARGTGYYNEQFF. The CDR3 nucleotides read TGTGCCAGCAGCTTGGCCCGGGGGACAGGGTATTACAATGAGCAGTTCTTC.

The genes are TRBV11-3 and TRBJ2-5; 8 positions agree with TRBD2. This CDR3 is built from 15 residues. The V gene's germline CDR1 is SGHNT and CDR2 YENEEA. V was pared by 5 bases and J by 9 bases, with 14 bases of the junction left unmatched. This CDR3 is CASSLRTSGPWAQYF. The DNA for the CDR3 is TGTGCCAGCAGCCTAAGAACTAGCGGACCTTGGGCCCAGTACTTC.